This entry describes one T cell receptor (beta chain). Authors' data handling: Reference gene primer amplification in the assay estimated nucleated cell counts. Clones were read by immunoSEQ multiplex PCR, and TCRdb kept only the in-frame ones, dropping some. That table furnishes V, J and clone size, whereas the DNA furnished D and trimming. The table includes 65,000 to 70,000 clones, about 80% detected once. This entry belongs to a study of blood T cell repertoires in COVID-19. Across the study: The samples span acute and convalescent COVID-19 from the United States, Italy and Spain. From T cells, B-cell-depleted T cells, or PBMCs came the material, which was cDNA or gDNA.

Input material: peripheral blood. The receptor's source is an elderly man with active COVID-19.

In DNA form, the CDR3 reads TGTGCCAGCAGCTTAAATCCGGGGAGGGCCTACGAGCAGTACTTC. Protein: CASSLNPGRAYEQYF. This chain connects TRBV7-3 to TRBJ2-7, with TRBD2 matching over 7 bases. In germline, CDR1 is SGHTA, CDR2 FQGTGA. V lost 1 base to trimming and J lost 2 bases; unmatched junction nucleotides: 5. This CDR3 comprises 15 residues. Supplemented by reference TRBV7-3 and TRBJ2-7, the full variable domain reads GAGVSQTPSNKVTEKGKYVELRCDPISGHTALYWYRQSLGQGPEFLIYFQGTGAADDSGLPNDRFFAVRPEGSVSTLKIQRTERGDSAVYLCASSLNPGRAYEQYFGPGTRLTVT.